One sample yielded the 26 T cell receptor beta chains listed below, sequenced in a study of cytomegalovirus exposure and HLA in healthy donors (dated by TCRdb to about 2017). Library construction relied on the immunoSEQ multiplex PCR assay. For the multiplex PCR, a mixture combining 60 forward primers for TCR Vbeta segments and 13 reverse primers for TCR Jbeta segments was used. What TCRdb holds here is the immuneACCESS table cut down to in-frame rearrangements. Part of the clones is not present; checked against another copy, under half of the missing clones reflect an unresolved V gene, and the others are unexplained. This sample has nearly 300,000 clones in its table, and roughly 89% of those were observed once. 3.5% to 4% of the sample is taken by the ten largest. Source material: PBMCs. These receptors were collected from a man aged 35 to 55 in good health and CMV-seropositive.

This clone turned up a few times. The J gene is TRBJ1-5, the V gene TRBV27; 8 bases are a match to TRBD1. CDR3 length equals 15 residues. V shed 8 bases and J 4 bases; nucleotides not matched to a gene: 10. CDR1 and CDR2 (germline): MNHEY, SMNVEV (reference sequence). CDR3 in DNA: TGTGCCAGCCGAGGGACAGGATTAGGGAATCAGCCCCAGCATTTT. Its protein product is CASRGTGLGNQPQHF.

This chain joins TRBV28 and TRBJ2-7; 8 bases match TRBD2. CDR3 length equals 14 residues. V gave up 3 bases and J gave up 5 bases; unmatched junction bases: 6. Germline V gene lookup returns CDR1 MDHEN and CDR2 SYDVKM. The CDR3 spells CASSFRSGNDEQYF. The CDR3 DNA reads TGTGCCAGCAGTTTTCGTAGCGGGAACGACGAGCAGTACTTC.

This sequence joins TRBV28 and TRBJ2-3; 7 nucleotides line up with TRBD1. Germline CDR1 and CDR2: MDHEN and SYDVKM. The CDR3 is made up of 15 amino acids. With V trimmed by 5 bases and J by 4 bases, 9 bases remained unmatched. CDR3 residues: CASSKQGRLADTQYF. In DNA form, the CDR3 reads TGTGCCAGCAGTAAACAGGGGCGCTTGGCAGATACGCAGTATTTT.

The gene calls are TRBV18 and TRBJ2-1; 11 bases map to TRBD2. The CDR3 sequence is 15 residues long. The junction had 5 bases not matched to a gene; V was cut back by 2 bases and J by 8 bases. CDR1 and CDR2 (germline): KGHSH, LQKENI. The chain's CDR3 is CASSPTSGSGDEQFF. CDR3 DNA sequence: TGTGCCAGCTCACCAACTAGCGGGAGCGGCGATGAGCAGTTCTTC.

V is TRBV5-1 and J is TRBJ2-2, with a possible D match to TRBD1 (5 bases). Per germline, CDR1 SGHRS and CDR2 YFSETQ. Trimming removed 1 base from V and 1 base from J, with 11 bases in between. CDR3 length: 16 amino acids. The CDR3 nucleotides are TGCGCCAGCAGCTTGTCCGGGCAGGGGAACACCGGGGAGCTGTTTTTT. As protein: CASSLSGQGNTGELFF.

The chain recombines TRBV7-3 with TRBJ2-3, with 13 bases lining up with TRBD2. CDR3 length equals 17 residues. The germline gives CDR1 SGHTA, CDR2 FQGTGA. With V trimmed by 4 bases and J by 0 bases, 4 bases remained unmatched. The CDR3 region has the DNA TGTGCCAGCAGCTCCGGGACTAGCGGGACTAGCACAGATACGCAGTATTTT. It translates to CASSSGTSGTSTDTQYF.

The rearrangement links TRBV28 to TRBJ1-2, with 8 bases fitting TRBD1. Germline V gene sequence: CDR1 MDHEN, CDR2 SYDVKM. CDR3 length equals 14 residues. V lost 6 bases and J lost 3; bases outside the gene matches: 6. DNA of the CDR3: TGTGCCAGCAGCCAGGGGGCGCGGTACTATGGCTACACCTTC. The encoded protein is CASSQGARYYGYTF.

The genes are TRBV28 and TRBJ2-7; TRBD1 might be the D (6 bases). V lost 8 bases and J 3 bases, leaving 17 bases between the germline ends. This CDR3 is 14 amino acids long. Germline-derived CDR1 and CDR2 are MDHEN and SYDVKM. CDR3 in amino acids: CASSPGTTLYEQYF. As DNA, the CDR3 is TGTGCCAGCTCCCCCGGGACAACTCTCTACGAGCAGTACTTC.

The chain couples TRBV4-2 to TRBJ2-7, with D perhaps TRBD2 (6 bases). The V gene's germline CDR1 is LGHNA and CDR2 YNFKEQ. Trimming shortened V by 6 bases and J by 3 bases, and 18 bases separated the two germline ends. The CDR3 spans 15 residues. The chain's CDR3 is CASREGLARGYEQYF. The CDR3 nucleotides read TGTGCCAGCAGGGAGGGCCTAGCGCGAGGCTACGAGCAGTACTTC.

V gene TRBV19 combines with J gene TRBJ1-4, with D maybe TRBD1 (6 bases). The V end was cut by 4 bases, the J end by 6 bases, with 12 bases between. CDR3 length equals 14 residues. The V gene's germline CDR1 is LNHDA and CDR2 SQIVND (reference sequence). This CDR3 reads CASSNQGKDEKLFF. The CDR3 coding sequence is TGTGCCAGTAGTAACCAGGGGAAGGATGAAAAACTGTTTTTT.

The V and J genes are TRBV6-4 and TRBJ1-4, with D possibly matching TRBD1 (6 bases). CDR3 length equals 15 residues. Germline V gene lookup returns CDR1 MRHNA and CDR2 SNTAGT. The ends were cut back, 3 bases at V and 0 bases at J, with 8 bases in the middle. The CDR3 DNA reads as TGTGCCAGCAGTGAGACAGGATCAACTAATGAAAAACTGTTTTTT. Its protein product is CASSETGSTNEKLFF.

This rearrangement joins TRBV5-1 to TRBJ1-2, with 10 bases fitting TRBD1. V was clipped by 3 bases and J by 4 bases; unmatched bases: 6. This CDR3 spans 15 amino acids. Germline assignment: CDR1 SGHRS and CDR2 YFSETQ. CDR3: CASSSETGGIYGYTF. DNA for the CDR3: TGCGCCAGCAGCTCTGAGACAGGGGGCATCTATGGCTACACCTTC.

This chain links TRBV9 with TRBJ2-2; the D gene is possibly TRBD2 (7 bases). CDR3 length: 18 residues. With 1 base removed from V and 0 bases from J, the gap between germline ends came to 16 bases. CDR1 SGDLS and CDR2 YYNGEE come from the germline V gene. The CDR3, as DNA: TGTGCCAGCAGCGTATCCTTAGGGGGGGTAACGAACACCGGGGAGCTGTTTTTT. This codes for CASSVSLGGVTNTGELFF.

The rearrangement links TRBV18 to TRBJ2-5; D uncertain. V lost 4 bases and J lost 5, with 8 bases in between. The CDR3 is made up of 12 amino acids. Germline V gene lookup returns CDR1 KGHSH and CDR2 LQKENI. In DNA, the CDR3 is TGTGCCAGCTCACGCCTCGGGGAGACCCAGTACTTC. As protein: CASSRLGETQYF.

The chain carries TRBV4-2 and TRBJ2-1, with 10 positions matching TRBD2. Unmatched junction bases numbered 8, after V lost 0 bases and J lost 3 bases. The CDR3 loop spans 18 amino acids. CDR1 LGHNA and CDR2 YNFKEQ come from the germline V gene. The CDR3 DNA follows: TGTGCCAGCAGCCAAGAAGGAGCGGGAGGGCCAGTCTACAATGAGCAGTTCTTC. Amino acids: CASSQEGAGGPVYNEQFF.

This rearrangement joins TRBV4-3 to TRBJ2-1, with TRBD2 matching over 7 bases. V lost 3 bases to trimming and J lost 9 bases; unmatched junction nucleotides: 5. Per germline, CDR1 LGHNA and CDR2 YSLEER. The CDR3 length is 13 residues. The CDR3, as DNA: TGCGCCAGCAGCCAGACTAGCTCTAGTGAGCAGTTCTTC. This codes for CASSQTSSSEQFF.

The CDR3 coding sequence is TGTGCCAGCAGAGGGACACGTTACAATGAGCAGTTCTTC. It specifies CASRGTRYNEQFF. The gene calls are TRBV27 and TRBJ2-1; D is possibly TRBD1 (6 bases). CDR1 and CDR2 (germline): MNHEY, SMNVEV (reference sequence). The ends were cut back, 6 bases at V and 4 bases at J, with 10 bases in the middle. This CDR3 is 13 amino acids long.

The J gene is TRBJ2-1, the V gene TRBV4-1; 7 nucleotides line up with TRBD1. V dropped 6 bases and J dropped 0; count of bases not matched to a gene: 5. Germline values: CDR1 MGHRA, CDR2 YSYEKL. This CDR3 spans 15 amino acids. CDR3 region: CASSPRQGSYNEQFF. CDR3 nucleotide sequence: TGCGCCAGCAGTCCACGACAGGGCTCCTACAATGAGCAGTTCTTC.

The rearrangement links TRBV7-9 to TRBJ1-2; 8 positions agree with TRBD1. Germline lookup yields CDR1 SEHNR and CDR2 FQNEAQ (reference sequence). This CDR3 is 14 amino acids long. The trim removed 6 bases at V and 8 bases at J, leaving 11 bases unmatched. The CDR3 region has the DNA TGTGCCAGCAGTCCAGCCGGCAGGGGGCGAGGCTACACCTTC. It yields the protein CASSPAGRGRGYTF.

This chain links TRBV7-2 with TRBJ2-1; D not resolved. The CDR3 extends over 16 amino acids. V was cut by 4 bases and J by 8 bases, with 21 bases left in between. CDR1 and CDR2 from the germline V gene are SGHTA and FQGNSA. The CDR3 DNA is TGTGCCAGCAGCTCGCCGGAAGAGGAGAATTCCCATGAGCAGTTCTTC. Its translation is CASSSPEEENSHEQFF.

V gene TRBV10-1 combines with J gene TRBJ2-3; 11 bases align to TRBD2. V trimming: 5 bases; J trimming: 4 bases; junction bases outside the gene matches: 2. This CDR3 comprises 14 residues. Germline CDR1 WNHNN, CDR2 SYGVQD (reference sequence). Written as DNA, the CDR3 is TGCGCCAGCAGTCTAGCGGGAGGTCCAGATACGCAGTATTTT. Translating it yields CASSLAGGPDTQYF.

The J gene is TRBJ1-3, the V gene TRBV6-6, with D unclear. Trimming left V 7 bases short and J 4 bases short, with 17 bases between. The germline gives CDR1 MNHNY, CDR2 SVGAGI (reference sequence). CDR3 length: 15 residues. The CDR3 loop is CASTNGEVFGNTIYF. The CDR3 coding sequence is TGTGCCAGCACCAACGGGGAGGTTTTCGGAAACACCATATATTTT.

V gene TRBV7-8 combines with J gene TRBJ1-2, with 7 positions matching TRBD1. V lost 7 bases, J lost 0 bases, and 14 bases stayed unmatched. Germline V gives CDR1 SGHVS, CDR2 FQNEAQ. This CDR3 region has 17 residues. The CDR3 DNA sequence: TGTGCCAGCAAACCAAGGAGGCGGACAGGCGCTAACTATGGCTACACCTTC. Translating gives CASKPRRRTGANYGYTF. Looking up the rest from reference TRBV7-8 and TRBJ1-2 gives the full variable domain: GAGVSQSPRYKVAKRGQDVALRCDPISGHVSLFWYQQALGQGPEFLTYFQNEAQLDKSGLPSDRFFAERPEGSVSTLKIQRTQQEDSAVYLCASKPRRRTGANYGYTFGSGTRLTVV.

The chain recombines TRBV28 with TRBJ2-5, with TRBD1 matching 8 bases. Trimming removed 6 bases from V and 2 bases from J; junction bases left unmatched: 8. Germline CDR1 is MDHEN and CDR2 is SYDVKM. CDR3 length equals 15 residues. CDR3 sequence: CASSKGWTGQETQYF. The CDR3 region has the DNA TGTGCCAGCAGCAAGGGTTGGACAGGGCAAGAGACCCAGTACTTC.

The V and J genes are TRBV7-9 and TRBJ2-1, with D possibly being TRBD2 (5 bases). Per germline, CDR1 SEHNR and CDR2 FQNEAQ (reference sequence). The CDR3 totals 15 residues. With 6 bases removed from V and 5 bases from J, the gap between germline ends came to 17 bases. The CDR3 sequence is CASRNQMLANNEQFF. CDR3 coding DNA: TGTGCCAGCAGGAACCAGATGCTAGCTAACAATGAGCAGTTCTTC.

The rearrangement links TRBV28 to TRBJ1-2; D remains ambiguous. The CDR3 length is 15 residues. Trimming cost V 2 bases and J 4 bases, with 14 bases left between them. CDR1 and CDR2 (germline): MDHEN, SYDVKM. Here the CDR3 reads CASSLGRVLGYGYTF. In nucleotides, the CDR3 is TGTGCCAGCAGTTTAGGGAGAGTCCTCGGCTATGGCTACACCTTC.